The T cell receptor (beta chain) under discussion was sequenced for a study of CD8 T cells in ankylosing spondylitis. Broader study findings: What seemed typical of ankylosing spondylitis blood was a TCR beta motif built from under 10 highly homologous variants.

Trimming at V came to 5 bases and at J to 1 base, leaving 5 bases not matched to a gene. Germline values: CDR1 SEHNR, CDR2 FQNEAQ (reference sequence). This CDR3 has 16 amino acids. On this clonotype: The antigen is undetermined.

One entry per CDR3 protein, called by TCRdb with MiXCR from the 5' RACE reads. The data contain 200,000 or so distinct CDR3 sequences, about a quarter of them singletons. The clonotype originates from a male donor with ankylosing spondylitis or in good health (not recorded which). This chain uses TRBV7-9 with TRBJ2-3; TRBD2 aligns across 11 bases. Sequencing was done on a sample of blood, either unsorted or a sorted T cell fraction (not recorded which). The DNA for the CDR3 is TGTGCCAGCAGCCAGAAACTAGCGGGAGGCACAGATACGCAGTATTTT. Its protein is CASSQKLAGGTDTQYF.